Presented here are 27 T cell receptor beta chains from one specimen sequenced in a study of shared clonotypes between healthy human individuals (TCRdb year 2020). Preparation of the library involved the immunoSEQ multiplex PCR assay. The source is immuneACCESS, and TCRdb retained only in-frame sequences with V and J called. Part of the clones is not carried over; for the studies checked, unresolved V genes explain less than half of this, and the remainder is unexplained. The sample has over a million clones on record, about three quarters of them singletons. The top ten hold 1.4% of the sample. Sequencing used memory CD4+ T cells sorted from blood. The cell subset or site label, read with the paper, signifies: CD45RA-negative fraction. These receptors were collected from a young man in good health.

This clone was seen more than once but under ten times. The sample carries other DNA sequences with the same CDR3. This CDR3 reads CASSLGGDGNTIYF. DNA of the CDR3: TGCGCCAGCAGCTTGGGCGGGGACGGAAACACCATATATTTT. This chain connects TRBV5-1 to TRBJ1-3; the D gene is possibly TRBD1 (5 bases). Trimming cost V 0 bases and J 4 bases, with 8 bases left between them. There are 14 residues in the CDR3. Germline CDR1 is SGHRS and CDR2 is YFSETQ.

The CDR3 region has the DNA TGTGCCAGCATTGGGGATTTGGGGAATGAGCAGTTCTTC. Its translation: CASIGDLGNEQFF. The V gene is TRBV6-5, the J gene TRBJ2-1; D is uncertain. This CDR3 region has 13 residues. Trimming shortened V by 7 bases and J by 7 bases, and 14 bases separated the two germline ends. Germline-derived CDR1 and CDR2 are MNHEY and SVGAGI.

The chain employs TRBV10-3 and TRBJ2-6; D is ambiguous. The V end lost 2 bases, the J end lost 4 bases, and 9 bases lay between the germline ends. The CDR3 sequence is 15 residues long. From germline, CDR1 is ENHRY and CDR2 SYGVKD. CDR3 region: CAISEASSGANVLTF. For the CDR3, the DNA is TGTGCCATCAGTGAGGCCAGCTCGGGGGCCAACGTCCTGACTTTC.

The V gene is TRBV5-6, the J gene TRBJ1-2; no clear D. Germline assignment: CDR1 SGHDT and CDR2 YYEEEE. V was cut by 4 bases and J by 4 bases, with 26 bases left in between. CDR3 length: 18 residues. DNA for the CDR3: TGTGCCAGCAGCCCGGGAGGGCTTACCAACACAGACTCCTATGGCTACACCTTC. Encoded protein: CASSPGGLTNTDSYGYTF.

The chain combines TRBV9 with TRBJ1-3; possibly TRBD1 for D (5 bases). The V gene lost 0 bases and the J gene lost 2 bases, with 12 bases spanning the gap. The CDR3 consists of 16 residues. Germline V gene sequence: CDR1 SGDLS, CDR2 YYNGEE. CDR3 in DNA: TGTGCCAGCAGCGTAGAACCGAGAGGGGCTGGAAACACCATATATTTT. This sequence encodes CASSVEPRGAGNTIYF.

This chain connects TRBV7-9 to TRBJ2-1; D is unresolved. The CDR3 is made up of 13 amino acids. Germline-derived CDR1 and CDR2 are SEHNR and FQNEAQ (reference sequence). V gave up 1 base and J gave up 13 bases, with 14 bases separating them. The CDR3 DNA is TGTGCCAGCAGCTTAGTTGGGCCTCACCCCCAGTTCTTC. This codes for CASSLVGPHPQFF.

This clone was counted a few times. This specimen includes other DNA sequences encoding the same CDR3. The V and J genes are TRBV18 and TRBJ1-2; TRBD1 aligns across 7 bases. CDR1 KGHSH and CDR2 LQKENI come from the germline V gene. V shed 3 bases, J shed 3 bases, and the junction held 4 bases outside the gene matches. The length of the CDR3 is 14 residues. The CDR3 DNA is TGTGCCAGCTCACCCCAGGGGGGCGACTATGGCTACACCTTC. This gives the protein CASSPQGGDYGYTF.

This clone showed up just once. The chain couples TRBV6-1 to TRBJ2-1, with unresolved D. Trimming stripped 7 bases from V and 0 bases from J, with 7 bases between. CDR3 size: 13 residues. Germline V gene lookup returns CDR1 MNHNS and CDR2 SASEGT. CDR3 sequence reads: CASKIFSYNEQFF. Here the CDR3 DNA reads TGTGCCAGCAAGATCTTCTCCTACAATGAGCAGTTCTTC.

The chain joins TRBV5-6 to TRBJ2-7; weak D call: TRBD2 (5 bases). Trimming shortened V by 2 bases and J by 3 bases, and 18 bases separated the two germline ends. Per germline, CDR1 SGHDT and CDR2 YYEEEE. CDR3 length equals 16 residues. CDR3 in DNA: TGTGCCAGCAGCTTTGATGTGAGGGCAAGCTTCTACGAGCAGTACTTC. Translation gives CASSFDVRASFYEQYF.

Remarks on this clone: One end of the junction does not line up with germline, which may come from a read error. Other nucleotide sequences from this sample produce the same CDR3. The chain is built from TRBV29-1 and TRBJ2-6, with TRBD1 matching 9 bases. CDR3 length equals 15 residues. CDR1 is SQVTM and CDR2 is ANQGSEA in the germline V gene. The CDR3 region has the DNA TGCAGCGTGTCGGGACAGGGAGCTGGGGCTAACGTCCTGACTTTC. Residues: CSVSGQGAGANVLTF.

This clone was recorded a few times. This chain joins TRBV2 and TRBJ2-2; D gene unclear. Per the germline V gene, CDR1 is SNHLY and CDR2 is FYNNEI. V was shortened by 2 bases and J by 7 bases, with 14 bases between the two germline ends. The CDR3 has 15 amino acids. The CDR3 DNA follows: TGTGCCAGCAGTGAATGGGTGGCCACCGGCGGGGAGCTGTTTTTT. This gives the protein CASSEWVATGGELFF. The variable domain in full, completed from reference TRBV2 and TRBJ2-2, reads EPEVTQTPSHQVTQMGQEVILRCVPISNHLYFYWYRQILGQKVEFLVSFYNNEISEKSEIFDDQFSVERPDGSNFTLKIRSTKLEDSAMYFCASSEWVATGGELFFGEGSRLTVL.

This clone was seen only a few times. V gene TRBV7-9 combines with J gene TRBJ2-3, with 13 bases aligning to TRBD2. Unmatched junction bases numbered 2, after V lost 4 bases and J lost 4 bases. This CDR3 spans 15 amino acids. Germline-derived CDR1 and CDR2 are SEHNR and FQNEAQ (reference sequence). For the CDR3, the DNA is TGTGCCAGCAGCTCACTAGCGGGAGGGCCAGATACGCAGTATTTT. Translating gives CASSSLAGGPDTQYF. The whole variable domain, filled in from reference TRBV7-9 and TRBJ2-3, reads DTGVSQNPRHKITKRGQNVTFRCDPISEHNRLYWYRQTLGQGPEFLTYFQNEAQLEKSRLLSDRFSAERPKGSFSTLEIQRTEQGDSAMYLCASSSLAGGPDTQYFGPGTRLTVL.

The chain couples TRBV10-3 to TRBJ1-5; D possibly corresponds to TRBD1 (5 bases). The CDR3 is 14 residues long. Germline CDR1 is ENHRY and CDR2 is SYGVKD. V gave up 5 bases and J gave up 5 bases, with 13 bases separating them. CDR3 coding DNA: TGTGCCATCAGTAAAGACAGATCAGATCAGCCCCAGCATTTT. It is translated as CAISKDRSDQPQHF.

This chain uses TRBV27 with TRBJ1-2; tentatively, D is TRBD1 (5 bases). The CDR3 is 16 amino acids. V lost 3 bases, J lost 7 bases, and 21 bases lay in between. Germline CDR1 is MNHEY and CDR2 is SMNVEV (reference sequence). The CDR3 coding sequence is TGTGCCAGCAGTTTCCTTGCCGGGACCGATAGAGGTGGCTACACCTTC. Protein product: CASSFLAGTDRGGYTF.

V and J are TRBV6-5 and TRBJ1-5; D gene uncertain. V was clipped by 3 bases and J by 2 bases, with 8 bases between them. The CDR3 spans 14 residues. Germline V lookup: CDR1 MNHEY, CDR2 SVGAGI. The CDR3 coding sequence is TGTGCCAGCAGTTATTCGGTCGGCAATCAGCCCCAGCATTTT. Translating it yields CASSYSVGNQPQHF.

The V and J genes are TRBV30 and TRBJ1-1; no clear D. The CDR3 is 12 amino acids. Germline CDR1 and CDR2: GTSNPN and SVGIG (reference sequence). V lost 4 bases and J lost 2, with 8 bases in between. Written as DNA, the CDR3 is TGTGCCTGGACAGAATTTAACACTGAAGCTTTCTTT. Its translation is CAWTEFNTEAFF.

Details on this clone: Other DNA sequences in the sample encode the same CDR3. The chain couples TRBV6-5 to TRBJ1-1; D unclear. The CDR3 loop spans 11 amino acids. V was shortened by 7 bases and J by 1 base, with 4 bases between the two germline ends. The V gene's germline CDR1 is MNHEY and CDR2 SVGAGI. This CDR3 reads CASKRNTEAFF. In nucleotides, the CDR3 is TGTGCCAGCAAGAGGAACACTGAAGCTTTCTTT.

In the case of this clone: Mismatch with germline at one junction end may stem from a read error. The chain couples TRBV29-1 to TRBJ2-3; TRBD1 is a possible D gene (6 bases). The CDR3 length is 15 residues. The germline gives CDR1 SQVTM, CDR2 ANQGSEA. The CDR3 reads CSVDLSRGGTDTQYF. DNA of the CDR3: TGCAGCGTGGACTTGTCCAGGGGTGGCACGGATACGCAGTATTTT.

The chain employs TRBV14 and TRBJ1-3, with a possible D match to TRBD1 (5 bases). The V gene's germline CDR1 is SGHDN and CDR2 FVKESK. Deletions cut 0 bases from V and 0 bases from J, with 18 bases between. This CDR3 spans 19 amino acids. CDR3 residues: CASSQDWGDNLLSGNTIYF. The CDR3 DNA follows: TGTGCCAGCAGCCAAGACTGGGGGGATAACCTACTCTCTGGAAACACCATATATTTT.

The CDR3 DNA reads TGTGCCAGCAGTGAAGCAGGAAGGGTCTACTTCTACGAGCAGTACTTC. It yields the protein CASSEAGRVYFYEQYF. The J gene is TRBJ2-7, the V gene TRBV6-1; D is unresolved. The CDR3 contains 16 residues. V was shortened by 0 bases and J by 3 bases, with 15 bases between the two germline ends. Germline V gene sequence: CDR1 MNHNS, CDR2 SASEGT.

This clone was recorded a few times. The rearrangement joins TRBV18 to TRBJ1-4; D gene uncertain. Germline values: CDR1 KGHSH, CDR2 LQKENI. The V end was cut by 0 bases, the J end by 3 bases, with 2 bases between. This CDR3 is built from 13 residues. CDR3 bases: TGTGCCAGCTCACCACCCGCTAATGAAAAACTGTTTTTT. This translates into CASSPPANEKLFF. The full variable domain, its missing parts supplied by reference TRBV18 and TRBJ1-4, is NAGVMQNPRHLVRRRGQEARLRCSPMKGHSHVYWYRQLPEEGLKFMVYLQKENIIDESGMPKERFSAEFPKEGPSILRIQQVVRGDSAAYFCASSPPANEKLFFGSGTQLSVL.

The chain is built from TRBV30 and TRBJ1-1; weak D call: TRBD1 (6 bases). V gave up 2 bases and J gave up 5 bases, with 12 bases separating them. Germline lookup yields CDR1 GTSNPN and CDR2 SVGIG (reference sequence). The CDR3 runs to 13 residues. The CDR3 DNA reads TGTGCCTGGAGTCGGACAAGGGGGACTGAAGCTTTCTTT. Translated: CAWSRTRGTEAFF.

CDR3 loop: CASSSTITSRDQSYEQYF. CDR3 nucleotides: TGCGCCAGCAGCTCTACAATTACTTCCCGGGACCAGAGCTACGAGCAGTACTTC. The V and J genes are TRBV5-1 and TRBJ2-7; D may correspond to TRBD1 or TRBD2 (5 bases each). Per germline, CDR1 SGHRS and CDR2 YFSETQ. The CDR3 is made up of 18 amino acids. Trimming shortened V by 3 bases and J by 3 bases, and 25 bases separated the two germline ends.

The chain employs TRBV19 and TRBJ1-5; weak D call: TRBD1 (5 bases). Trimming pared 3 bases from V and 1 base from J, leaving 16 bases between. There are 17 residues in the CDR3. Germline CDR1 reads LNHDA; CDR2 reads SQIVND (reference sequence). CDR3 sequence: CASSISYEGRSNQPQHF. The CDR3 nucleotides are TGTGCCAGTAGTATCAGTTATGAGGGACGGAGCAATCAGCCCCAGCATTTT.

The count of this clone is one. The chain is built from TRBV29-1 and TRBJ2-1, with 16 bases lining up with TRBD2. The ends lost 4 bases at V and 9 bases at J; junction bases unmatched: 3. Germline CDR1 SQVTM, CDR2 ANQGSEA. The CDR3 is 14 amino acids. CDR3 loop: CSVAGTSGGGEQFF. The CDR3 bases are TGCAGCGTTGCTGGGACTAGCGGGGGGGGTGAGCAGTTCTTC.

This clone turned up a few times. This chain links TRBV2 with TRBJ2-6; D gene ambiguous. Trimming took 7 bases from V and 0 from J, leaving 19 bases between them. Germline V gene lookup returns CDR1 SNHLY and CDR2 FYNNEI. CDR3 length: 18 residues. CDR3 in amino acids: CASNPRRLRSSGANVLTF. In DNA form, the CDR3 reads TGTGCCAGCAACCCTCGGCGCCTGCGGAGCTCTGGGGCCAACGTCCTGACTTTC.

With regard to this clone: A read error is possible here, since a much larger clone lies one base away. This chain connects TRBV7-3 to TRBJ2-5; the D is unclear. Germline V gene lookup returns CDR1 SGHTA and CDR2 FQGTGA. Trimming left V 2 bases short and J 0 bases short, with 4 bases between. The length of the CDR3 is 13 residues. The chain's CDR3 is CASSLGHQETQYF. CDR3 nucleotide sequence: TGTGCCAGCAGCTTAGGACACCAAGAGACCCAGTACTTC.